Reported below is one TCR beta chain. There is no known antigen for this receptor. Base qualities are not at hand, and no much larger clone is one base apart. The V end loses 7 bases and the J end loses 1 base, and a stretch of 11 bases separates them. Spanning cysteine to phenylalanine, the CDR3 consists of 14 amino acids. Only CDR3 DNA is held: 42 bases, read in frame from base 1. In the germline V gene, CDR1 corresponds to MNHNS and CDR2 to SASEGT. The cohort consisted of approximately 690 healthy bone marrow donors. At the time of sampling, all cohort members were nominally healthy, though unrecorded immune exposures were likely present. The donor tested CMV seronegative, placing the donor among the 300 to 450 seronegative members of the cohort. Every donor gave a peripheral blood sample, and the peripheral blood mononuclear cells from that sample were used for TCR beta sequencing. Genomic DNA extraction from the blood cell samples was performed with the Qiagen DNeasy Blood Extraction Kit.

The data stem from a study of cytomegalovirus exposure and HLA in healthy donors (dated by TCRdb to 2016 to 2017). As for the study more broadly: According to an earlier analysis of 587 of the donors, about 179 million T cells yielded some 120 million unique TCR beta sequences and approximately 300 Gb of sequence data. Typing coverage differed by locus: A, B, C, DRB1 and DQB1 were typed in about 629-640 donors, DQA1 in 500 to 550, DPA1 in approximately 610, and DPB1 in 450 to 490. The study was designed to test whether signatures of past pathogen exposure could be identified by cataloging public T cell receptors. HLA typing included class I and class II loci at four-digit resolution. Every repertoire in the discovery cohort had been generated on one and the same sequencing platform. An early release that covered around 590 HLA-typed donors contained around 300 gigabases of sequencing data and about 93 million unique TCR sequences. Among some 400 genotyped donors of the cohort, an average of roughly 230,000 unique TCR beta nucleotide sequences was sequenced per donor, of which about 19% were non-productive. Besides the first cohort of 550 to 750 subjects, a separate validation cohort made up of 120 different subjects was used. To predict cytomegalovirus infection status, the study brought together high-throughput TCR immunosequencing, statistical association of individual TCRs with disease status, and machine learning. Donor age, sex, ethnicity and CMV serostatus were compiled alongside the repertoire data. The study used immunosequencing to profile the T cell repertoires of approximately 630 subjects and linked those repertoires to cytomegalovirus serostatus. Of the roughly 410 genotyped donors, roughly 80% were placed in the genetic ancestry cluster associated with self-reported Caucasian donors. In the later analysis, no new phenotypic data were used to find candidate immune exposures; instead, reliance was placed on TCR beta sequences and their occurrence across donors. An earlier analysis of nearly 600 of the donors applied high-throughput TCR beta sequencing to assess whether each TCR beta V gene segment acted as functional or pseudogenic. A later analysis re-analyzed previously published TCR beta repertoires from 500 to 700 donors and added high-resolution HLA genotyping to study TCR occurrence patterns. In a later genetic analysis, genome-wide SNP genotypes for 398 of the 666 donors were used, and that subset was treated as a discovery cohort. A handful of DR-DQ haplotypes were treated as single units for association and clustering because of strong linkage in the cohort.

Library prep was done by the immunoSEQ multiplex PCR assay. A mixture of 60 forward primers for TCR Vbeta segments and 13 reverse primers for TCR Jbeta segments was used in the multiplex PCR. The CDR3 region of rearranged TCR beta genes was amplified from genomic DNA with a multiplex PCR assay. Amplified TCR beta libraries were sequenced as 87-base-pair reads on the Illumina HiSeq System. As for the original processing: In a later analysis, 70 million to 95 million unique TCR beta chains were counted across the approximately 640 repertoires, and roughly 11 million of these chains were shared by at least two donors. Raw reads were error-corrected and collapsed into unique sequences with a nearest-neighbor algorithm that merged closely related sequences to remove PCR and sequencing errors. Alignment of CDR3 sequences to IMGT reference sequences was used to assign V, D and J gene segments. For a sequence to be retained, a match of at least six nucleotides to both a V gene segment and a J gene segment was required. A rearrangement was called productive if the CDR3 had no stop codons and remained in frame with V and J, and every other rearrangement was called non-productive. Following IMGT convention, CDR3 was defined as the stretch from the second conserved V-encoded cysteine up to the conserved J-encoded phenylalanine. The earlier analysis of around 640 of the donors excluded sequences that lacked an unambiguous match to a single V gene segment. In an earlier analysis of roughly 500 of the donors, V segments were called functional above 56.7% productive rearrangements and were called segregating when the between-donor standard deviation exceeded 5%. A statistical classification framework was built for diagnosing cytomegalovirus status from the catalog of TCR beta chain sequences. In a later analysis, V and J genes were assigned by comparing TCR nucleotide sequences against IMGT/GENE-DB human TR gene sequences. Using the TCRdist pipeline, a later analysis assigned CDR3 sequences along with most-parsimonious VDJ recombination scenarios. In a later analysis, each TCR beta chain was defined by its CDR3 amino acid sequence together with its V-gene family, and reads without a unique V-gene family were excluded. To address suspected cross-contamination and a sequencing artifact, a later analysis removed approximately 590 highly shared, low-generation-probability nucleotide sequences. In a later analysis, a clonal expansion index for each public chain was calculated from normalized within-repertoire ranks of inferred template counts. A later analysis computed generation probabilities with a VDJ recombination model fitted to out-of-frame rearrangements, and checked the results against IGoR. Hypergeometric tests were used in a later analysis to score TCR-TCR, TCR-HLA and TCR-CMV co-occurrence, with a repertoire-size bias correction applied to the TCR pairs. A later analysis estimated false discovery rates by permuting HLA or CMV assignments 20 times. In a later analysis, co-occurring TCRs were grouped with DBSCAN, and TCRdist sequence similarity was added when clustering was performed within HLA-allele-positive subsets. Repertoires with fewer than 30,000 or more than 120,000 public chains, plus five repertoires with anomalous nucleotide sharing, were excluded from co-occurrence clustering. TCRdb obtained this table from immuneACCESS and retained in-frame rearrangements with V and J assigned. These tables miss some clones; where compared with another copy, unresolved V genes account for less than half of the shortfall, and the remainder is unexplained. The V and J calls and clone size were taken over from that table, and D and trimming were inferred from the DNA. Recorded for this sample are approximately 82,000 clones; under 80% of them occurred a single time. The ten largest account for approximately 1.5% of the sample.

Study-wide conclusions, independent of this receptor: CMV serostatus was the only immune exposure information available for the cohort. Linkage disequilibrium might explain the correlated functional status among segregating V segments, but an unknown experimental factor could not be excluded. Cytomegalovirus status was reported to be diagnosed by the classifier with high specificity and sensitivity in both the original and validation cohorts. Most CMV-associated TCR beta chains appeared to be HLA-restricted in a later analysis, and the HLA associations seemed to be driven largely by CMV exposure. The study gave a list of some 150 TCR beta chains associated with cytomegalovirus. In an earlier analysis of about 600 of the donors, most TCR beta V segments appeared in productive rearrangements about 87% or about 30% of the time, broadly matching IMGT annotations. A further reported finding was that TCR beta sequences accurately predicted the HLA-A and HLA-B alleles for most subjects in the first cohort. Compared with the roughly 720-donor mean, donors in an Asian-associated ancestry cluster had fewer N-insertions in productive TCRs, according to a later genetic analysis. The authors suggested that the approach could potentially be generalized to other disease states and immunological phenotypes. The presence/absence analyses assumed that sequencing depth was roughly uniform across donors, and that assumption may not be true. In vitro tests confirmed that three of the cytomegalovirus-associated TCR beta chains recognize cytomegalovirus antigens. Because some donors lacked HLA typing at each locus, the association tests relied only on the typed subset. Most TCR sequences were seen in very few donors, while some public TCRs were found in many individuals. Several of the top co-occurrence clusters appeared to be linked to parvovirus B19, influenza, CMV and Epstein-Barr virus, according to a later analysis. In a later analysis, some 17,000 TCR beta sequences were associated with specific HLA alleles at a false discovery rate of 0.05. A later analysis found that TCR association rates varied across HLA loci, with DRB1 alleles showing the most associated TCRs and HLA-C alleles the fewest. Because counts were too low, fewer than 20 rarely observed V segments, including chromosome 9 orphons, were excluded from the earlier analysis of 587 of the donors. The 87-base-pair reads could not distinguish some IMGT-functional V segments, including TRBV6-2 and TRBV6-3, so those segments were excluded. In a later analysis, HLA-associated TCR beta chains showed more clonal expansion and lower generation probabilities than non-associated chains that were equally common. Strong co-occurrence of HLA alleles, especially DR and DQ, made assigning TCR associations to individual alleles difficult. Only TCR beta chains were sequenced in this cohort, and the absence of alpha or paired-chain data limited detectable features. A group of highly shared sequence variants was considered likely to be a technical artifact of the sequencing pipeline. V-gene and J-gene trimming of TCR beta chains was associated with a missense DCLRE1C variant in a later genetic analysis, and the association was replicated in an independent cohort.

The rearrangement joined TRBV6-1 to TRBJ1-5; the D region possibly corresponds to TRBD1 (6 bases align). Source material: PBMCs. This TCR came from a man in his forties in good health and CMV-seronegative. The CDR3 region has the sequence CASTAQGSNQPQHF. The DNA sequence follows: TGTGCCAGCACCGCACAGGGAAGCAATCAGCCCCAGCATTTT.